This TCR beta chain comes out of a study of shared clonotypes between healthy human individuals. Findings and limits, study-wide: Sharing across four donors was highest in naive CD4 (around 5%) and lowest in memory CD8 (about 0.4%). Owing to a small donor count, the genetic and exposure-history diversity represented was limited. Naive subsets, compared against memory subsets, generally had larger estimated richness values. Compared with clonotypes that all four donors shared, non-shared clonotypes had lower generation probabilities.

In the naive CD8 group, cells lacked CD45RO and were positively selected for CCR7, so terminally differentiated effector memory CD45RA+ cells were left out. This clone was seen only a few times. Its matching antigen is unknown. The CDR3 length is 12 residues. The V end was cut by 4 bases, the J end by 7 bases, with 7 bases between. The V gene's germline CDR1 is KGHSH and CDR2 LQKENI. Repertoires were generated with immunoSEQ multiplex PCR, while TCRdb's copy carries only in-frame clones and drops some. This table holds over 2,000,000 clones, just over 90% found once. The sequence came from a man between 18 and 35 years old in good health. Some clones in this sample may be carry-over from other donors' samples. Sequencing was carried out using naive CD8+ T cells from PBMCs. V and J are TRBV18 and TRBJ1-4; D ambiguous. The CDR3 bases are TGTGCCAGCTCACTCCCGGCTGAAAAACTGTTTTTT. Protein sequence: CASSLPAEKLFF.